Listed below are T cell receptor beta chains from one sample, sequenced in a study of T cells in Graves' hyperthyroidism and ophthalmopathy. TCRdb re-called the multiplex PCR reads through MiXCR, storing one row per CDR3 protein. The table has some 460,000 distinct CDR3 sequences, approximately 15% seen once; the top ten hold around 7.3%. Sequencing was carried out using blood. The receptors stem from a young woman with Graves' hyperthyroidism. The conserved cysteine and the conserved F or W are not part of the CDR3 here.

TRBJ1-3 | TRBV29-1 | SVGERGNSGNTIY
TRBJ2-1 | TRBV6-1 | ASCRTGTPYNEQF
TRBJ2-5 | TRBV29-1 | SVDPGQNQETQY
TRBJ2-1 | TRBV7-9 | ASSLLRLAGGVFGDEQF
TRBJ2-3 | TRBV7-9 | ASSKTGGTDTQY
TRBJ1-6 | TRBV12-3/TRBV12-4 | ASSSTGGGSPLH
TRBJ2-1 | TRBV5-1 | ASSLILLAGGPGEQF
TRBJ2-3 | TRBV7-3 | ASSLRLGSTDTQY
TRBJ2-5 | TRBV13 | ASSFRHRTKPVETQY
TRBJ2-1 | TRBV6-2/TRBV6-3 | ASSYRSGGAAEQF
TRBJ1-6 | TRBV19 | ASSQGQGKVGASPLH
TRBJ2-7 | TRBV19 | ASSIVSKTAYEQY
TRBJ2-5 | TRBV28 | ASSLLGGGQETQY
TRBJ2-1 | TRBV11-2 | ASSRSGRARNGQF